Each of the 14 T cell receptor beta chains below was sequenced from the same sample in a study of T and B cells in COVID-19 patients. TRB was amplified from about 250-500 ng of blood genomic DNA. BIOMED2 TRB-A/B primer pools were used in multiplex TRB PCR. TCRdb called the multiplex PCR reads again in MiXCR, with one record for every CDR3 protein. The table records roughly 21,000 distinct CDR3 sequences, around 30% of them present only once. The sample taken for sequencing was blood. These receptor sequences come from a human donor who had recovered from COVID-19.

This clonotype was counted between two and nine times. The V and J genes are TRBV27 and TRBJ1-1; 10 bases fit TRBD1. The germline V gene has CDR1 MNHEY and CDR2 SMNVEV (reference sequence). Losses at the gene ends were 6 bases for V and 4 bases for J; bases not matched to a gene: 8. This CDR3 is 15 amino acids long. The CDR3 sequence is CASSLGTGVSTEAFF. The DNA of the CDR3 is TGTGCCAGCAGCTTAGGGACAGGGGTGAGCACTGAAGCTTTCTTT.

By proportion, this clonotype is medium-sized (0.01 to 0.1%). This sequence joins TRBV19 and TRBJ2-7, with D uncertain. Germline V gives CDR1 LNHDA, CDR2 SQIVND (reference sequence). The CDR3 runs to 14 residues. Between the trimmed V and J ends, which lost 7 bases and 7 bases, there was a span of 20 bases. Here the CDR3 reads CASTPSGLPDEQYF. The CDR3, as DNA: TGTGCCAGTACTCCCTCGGGCCTGCCAGATGAGCAGTACTTC. Full variable domain (remainder filled in from reference TRBV19 and TRBJ2-7): DGGITQSPKYLFRKEGQNVTLSCEQNLNHDAMYWYRQDPGQGLRLIYYSQIVNDFQKGDIAEGYSVSREKKESFPLTVTSAQKNPTAFYLCASTPSGLPDEQYFGPGTRLTVT.

This clonotype was seen repeatedly, ten times or more. The J gene is TRBJ1-1, the V gene TRBV19, with no clear D. The CDR3 is 14 residues long. V was cut by 2 bases and J by 1 base, with 8 bases left in between. Germline values: CDR1 LNHDA, CDR2 SQIVND (reference sequence). CDR3 sequence (DNA): TGTGCCAGTAGTATATACCGAACGAACACTGAAGCTTTCTTT. Its protein product is CASSIYRTNTEAFF.

The V and J genes are TRBV21-1 and TRBJ1-5; the DNA was not used to check the table's D call, TRBD1. TRBV21-1 is termed a pseudogene. The CDR3 is 17 residues long. The CDR3 loop is CASSKVLGQGASQPQHF. The CDR3 coding sequence is TGTGCCAGCAGCAAAGTATTGGGACAGGGGGCTTCTCAGCCCCAGCATTTT.

V and J are TRBV11-3 and TRBJ2-2; D gene unclear. The ends were cut back, 2 bases at V and 1 base at J, with 2 bases in the middle. Germline-derived CDR1 and CDR2 are SGHNT and YENEEA. This CDR3 spans 13 amino acids. The CDR3 sequence: CASSLLNTGELFF. The CDR3 DNA reads as TGTGCCAGCAGCTTATTGAACACCGGGGAGCTGTTTTTT.

This clonotype rates as medium-sized. The chain is built from TRBV19 and TRBJ2-5; D may be TRBD1 or TRBD2 (5 bases each). Germline CDR1 is LNHDA and CDR2 is SQIVND (reference sequence). The ends were cut back, 6 bases at V and 5 bases at J, with 16 bases in the middle. The CDR3 covers 14 residues. CDR3 amino acids: CASSRGWGVETQYF. In DNA form, the CDR3 reads TGTGCCAGTAGCCGGGGTTGGGGCGTGGAGACCCAGTACTTC.

Here the CDR3 DNA reads TGTGCCAGCAGCTCCATTTCTTCGGGGCGCCGGGAGACCCAGTACTTC. Translated: CASSSISSGRRETQYF. J is TRBJ2-5 and V is TRBV5-6; the D gene could be TRBD1 or TRBD2 (5 bases each). Trimming left V 3 bases short and J 5 bases short, with 20 bases between. This CDR3 contains 16 residues. Germline values: CDR1 SGHDT, CDR2 YYEEEE.

There are a few counts of this clonotype. V and J are TRBV7-9 and TRBJ2-1; TRBD1 or TRBD2 may be the D gene (5 bases each). The CDR3 covers 13 residues. The V and J ends lost 4 bases and 6 bases respectively, with 10 bases between them. The V gene's germline CDR1 is SEHNR and CDR2 FQNEAQ (reference sequence). The CDR3 DNA reads as TGTGCCAGCAGCTCCGGGGCCTTCAATGAGCAGTTCTTC. The encoded protein is CASSSGAFNEQFF.

Relative to its sample, this clonotype is medium-sized. V and J are TRBV30 and TRBJ2-3, with a tentative D call TRBD1 (6 bases). This CDR3 region has 12 residues. Deletions cut 3 bases from V and 6 bases from J, with 10 bases between. Germline CDR1 GTSNPN, CDR2 SVGIG (reference sequence). Written as DNA, the CDR3 is TGTGCCTGGAGGCACGGACAGGATACGCAGTATTTT. Protein: CAWRHGQDTQYF.

The table lists this clonotype with a few counts. The chain employs TRBV5-4 and TRBJ1-2; the match to TRBD1 covers 8 bases. Trimming removed 4 bases from V and 4 bases from J; junction bases left unmatched: 9. CDR1 SGHNT and CDR2 YYREEE come from the germline V gene (reference sequence). CDR3 size: 15 residues. The CDR3 spells CASSRTQGEGYGYTF. Written as DNA, the CDR3 is TGTGCCAGCAGCCGGACACAGGGGGAAGGCTATGGCTACACCTTC. Full variable domain (remainder filled in from reference TRBV5-4 and TRBJ1-2): ETGVTQSPTHLIKTRGQQVTLRCSSQSGHNTVSWYQQALGQGPQFIFQYYREEENGRGNFPPRFSGLQFPNYSSELNVNALELDDSALYLCASSRTQGEGYGYTFGSGTRLTVV.

Sample share makes this clonotype medium-sized (0.01 to 0.1%). The chain couples TRBV18 to TRBJ2-2; D is undetermined. V lost 2 bases to trimming and J lost 0 bases, with 4 bases between them. Germline CDR1 KGHSH, CDR2 LQKENI. The CDR3 spans 14 residues. The CDR3 nucleotides read TGTGCCAGCTCACCAGGCTCGAACACCGGGGAGCTGTTTTTT. Translation gives CASSPGSNTGELFF.

V and J are TRBV12-3 or TRBV12-4 and TRBJ1-1; D gene unclear. V lost 7 bases, J lost 1 base, and 10 bases lay in between. The CDR3 runs 13 residues. CDR3: CASTFDENTEAFF. DNA of the CDR3: TGTGCCAGCACCTTTGACGAGAACACTGAAGCTTTCTTT.

By proportion, this clonotype is medium-sized. The chain is built from TRBV29-1 and TRBJ2-2; no definite D call. V was shortened by 7 bases and J by 7 bases, with 13 bases between the two germline ends. This CDR3 comprises 12 residues. From germline, CDR1 is SQVTM and CDR2 ANQGSEA. The CDR3 nucleotides are TGCAGCGCGTCCGCGACAAACGGGGAGCTGTTTTTT. It codes for CSASATNGELFF.

V is TRBV7-6 and J is TRBJ2-2; no firm D call. In germline, CDR1 is SGHVS, CDR2 FNYEAQ. The V end was cut by 0 bases, the J end by 6 bases, with 11 bases between. The CDR3 extends over 15 amino acids. The CDR3 sequence: CASSLASKGSGELFF. The CDR3 DNA sequence: TGTGCCAGCAGCTTAGCTTCGAAGGGATCCGGGGAGCTGTTTTTT.